The 32 T cell receptor beta chains given below trace back to one sample, sequenced in a study of T cell responses to AZD1222 COVID-19 vaccine. Data came from immunoSEQ multiplex PCR; TCRdb stores just in-frame clones and leaves some out. The table lists 150,000 to 200,000 clones, just over 90% of them singletons, with 3.6% in the top ten. The sequences come from peripheral blood, collected 28 days after the second dose of the MenACWY control vaccine. Source of these receptors: an adult who received the MenACWY meningococcal vaccine as a control.

This sequence joins TRBV27 and TRBJ2-3; D may be TRBD1 or TRBD2 (5 bases each). The germline gives CDR1 MNHEY, CDR2 SMNVEV (reference sequence). This CDR3 contains 14 residues. Trimming pared 3 bases from V and 3 bases from J, leaving 10 bases between. CDR3 DNA: TGTGCCAGCAGTTTTCGCAGGGAGACAGATACGCAGTATTTT. Protein: CASSFRRETDTQYF.

The gene calls are TRBV27 and TRBJ2-1; 9 bases line up with TRBD2. CDR1 MNHEY and CDR2 SMNVEV come from the germline V gene (reference sequence). Trimming removed 3 bases from V and 4 bases from J; junction bases left unmatched: 4. CDR3 length: 15 residues. This chain's CDR3 is CASSLSSGSYNEQFF. In DNA form, the CDR3 reads TGTGCCAGCAGTTTGAGTAGCGGGAGTTACAATGAGCAGTTCTTC.

V is TRBV20-1 and J is TRBJ2-7, with TRBD2 identical over 9 bases. The ends lost 3 bases at V and 2 bases at J; junction bases unmatched: 5. The CDR3 consists of 14 residues. Germline lookup yields CDR1 DFQATT and CDR2 SNEGSKA (reference sequence). The CDR3: CSASRLAGTYEQYF. The CDR3 nucleotides read TGCAGTGCTAGTCGTCTAGCGGGAACCTACGAGCAGTACTTC.

The CDR3 nucleotides read TGTGCCAGCAGCTTATCTAGCGGAGCTACAGATACGCAGTATTTT. Protein sequence: CASSLSSGATDTQYF. J is TRBJ2-3 and V is TRBV11-3; TRBD2 aligns across 7 bases. Germline V gene sequence: CDR1 SGHNT, CDR2 YENEEA. Trimming took 2 bases from V and 3 from J; bases not matched to a gene: 5. The CDR3 is 15 residues long.

The chain combines TRBV27 with TRBJ1-5; no firm D call. V shed 1 base and J shed 6 bases, with 7 bases lying between them. Germline CDR1 and CDR2: MNHEY and SMNVEV (reference sequence). This CDR3 contains 13 residues. CDR3 loop: CASSLFQFQPQHF. The CDR3 region has the DNA TGTGCCAGCAGTTTATTTCAGTTTCAGCCCCAGCATTTT.

The J gene is TRBJ1-5, the V gene TRBV19; TRBD1 aligns across 8 bases. From germline, CDR1 is LNHDA and CDR2 SQIVND (reference sequence). The CDR3 is made up of 17 amino acids. J was trimmed by 0 bases and V by 7 bases; bases with no gene match: 11. The CDR3 loop reads CASTGRGPKYSNQPQHF. CDR3 sequence (DNA): TGTGCCAGTACCGGCAGGGGGCCCAAATATAGCAATCAGCCCCAGCATTTT.

CDR3 sequence: CASSLKGTIPPRNNYGYTF. The CDR3 DNA reads TGTGCCAGCAGCCTAAAGGGGACCATACCCCCCAGGAATAACTATGGCTACACCTTC. V usage is TRBV3-1 (or the pseudogene TRBV3-2) and J usage is TRBJ1-2; D is possibly TRBD1 (5 bases). V shed 4 bases and J shed 1 base, with 25 bases lying between them. This CDR3 region has 19 residues. Looked up from germline, CDR1 is LGHDT and CDR2 is YNNKEL (reference sequence).

This clone was recorded once. This chain joins TRBV28 and TRBJ1-6; TRBD1 aligns across 7 bases. The germline CDR1 and CDR2 sequences are MDHEN and SYDVKM. J lost 7 bases, V lost 3 bases, and 6 bases had no gene match. This CDR3 is 15 amino acids long. CDR3 DNA sequence: TGTGCCAGCAGTTTCCCTACAGGGGTAAATTCACCCCTCCACTTT. Translation gives CASSFPTGVNSPLHF. Variable domain in full (rest from reference TRBV28 and TRBJ1-6): DVKVTQSSRYLVKRTGEKVFLECVQDMDHENMFWYRQDPGLGLRLIYFSYDVKMKEKGDIPEGYSVSREKKERFSLILESASTNQTSMYLCASSFPTGVNSPLHFGNGTRLTVT.

In this sample, this clone turned up once. CDR3 in amino acids: CASSRTGRWDTGELFF. In DNA form, the CDR3 reads TGTGCCAGCTCACGGACAGGGCGTTGGGACACCGGGGAGCTGTTTTTT. This chain joins TRBV18 and TRBJ2-2, with 8 bases fitting TRBD1. V lost 4 bases, J lost 3 bases, and 7 bases stayed unmatched. Looked up from germline, CDR1 is KGHSH and CDR2 is LQKENI. The CDR3 runs to 16 residues. The variable domain in full, with the rest retrieved from reference TRBV18 and TRBJ2-2, is NAGVMQNPRHLVRRRGQEARLRCSPMKGHSHVYWYRQLPEEGLKFMVYLQKENIIDESGMPKERFSAEFPKEGPSILRIQQVVRGDSAAYFCASSRTGRWDTGELFFGEGSRLTVL.

The genes are TRBV11-2 and TRBJ2-1, with D perhaps being TRBD1 or TRBD2 (6 bases each). Germline assignment: CDR1 SGHAT and CDR2 FQNNGV. Between the trimmed V and J ends, which lost 2 bases and 8 bases, there was a span of 13 bases. The CDR3 is made up of 14 amino acids. CDR3 loop: CASSLRSRGDEQFF. The CDR3 DNA sequence: TGTGCCAGCAGCTTAAGGTCTAGGGGGGATGAGCAGTTCTTC. The variable domain in full, completed from reference TRBV11-2 and TRBJ2-1, reads EAGVAQSPRYKIIEKRQSVAFWCNPISGHATLYWYQQILGQGPKLLIQFQNNGVVDDSQLPKDRFSAERLKGVDSTLKIQPAKLEDSAVYLCASSLRSRGDEQFFGPGTRLTVL.

V and J are TRBV30 and TRBJ1-4; D is possibly TRBD1 (5 bases). The V end was cut by 2 bases, the J end by 8 bases, with 15 bases between. This CDR3 has 14 amino acids. Germline V gene lookup returns CDR1 GTSNPN and CDR2 SVGIG (reference sequence). The DNA of the CDR3 is TGTGCCTGGAGTACCACAGTTTCAGGGGAAAAACTGTTTTTT. Its translation is CAWSTTVSGEKLFF.

The gene calls are TRBV18 and TRBJ1-1; D perhaps matches TRBD1 (6 bases). Per germline, CDR1 KGHSH and CDR2 LQKENI. The CDR3 is made up of 15 amino acids. The V and J ends lost 2 bases and 7 bases respectively, with 17 bases between them. In DNA form, the CDR3 reads TGTGCCAGCTCACCAGCCGTGGGGGGGCAGAGTGAAGCTTTCTTT. Translated, it gives CASSPAVGGQSEAFF. The entire variable domain, with the rest obtained from reference TRBV18 and TRBJ1-1, is as follows: NAGVMQNPRHLVRRRGQEARLRCSPMKGHSHVYWYRQLPEEGLKFMVYLQKENIIDESGMPKERFSAEFPKEGPSILRIQQVVRGDSAAYFCASSPAVGGQSEAFFGQGTRLTVV.

This rearrangement joins TRBV11-1 to TRBJ2-3; D gene ambiguous. From germline, CDR1 is SGHAT and CDR2 FQDESV (reference sequence). This CDR3 has 11 amino acids. V was shortened by 3 bases and J by 2 bases, with 0 bases between the two germline ends. The CDR3 coding sequence is TGTGCCAGCAGCTTCACAGATACGCAGTATTTT. The encoded protein is CASSFTDTQYF.

The chain joins TRBV5-1 to TRBJ2-3; 7 nucleotides line up with TRBD2. CDR3 length: 14 amino acids. Trimming at V came to 6 bases and at J to 4 bases, leaving 8 bases not matched to a gene. Germline-derived CDR1 and CDR2 are SGHRS and YFSETQ. CDR3 amino acids: CASNREAGSDTQYF. The CDR3 DNA reads as TGCGCCAGCAACCGGGAGGCGGGCTCAGATACGCAGTATTTT.

Regarding this clone: The sample has other DNA sequences that encode this CDR3 too. This rearrangement joins TRBV30 to TRBJ1-5; no clear D. Deletions cut 0 bases from V and 0 bases from J, with 9 bases between. The germline CDR1 and CDR2 sequences are GTSNPN and SVGIG (reference sequence). CDR3 length: 15 amino acids. This CDR3 is CAWSVGGNSNQPQHF. The DNA of the CDR3 is TGTGCCTGGAGTGTTGGCGGTAATAGCAATCAGCCCCAGCATTTT.

J is TRBJ2-6 and V is TRBV28, with 11 bases aligning to TRBD2. The CDR3 is 19 amino acids. V lost 6 bases to trimming and J lost 4 bases; unmatched junction nucleotides: 14. Germline V gene data show CDR1 as MDHEN and CDR2 as SYDVKM. This CDR3 is CASRYRTSGQPPGANVLTF. CDR3 bases: TGTGCCAGCAGGTATCGGACTAGCGGGCAGCCCCCCGGGGCCAACGTCCTGACTTTC.

The V and J genes are TRBV5-6 and TRBJ1-4, with D possibly matching TRBD1 (5 bases). CDR3 size: 15 residues. Trimming pared 3 bases from V and 6 bases from J, leaving 15 bases between. Germline V lookup: CDR1 SGHDT, CDR2 YYEEEE. The CDR3 DNA reads as TGTGCCAGCAGCTGGGCAATGGGGGGAGATGAAAAACTGTTTTTT. This gives the protein CASSWAMGGDEKLFF. The whole variable domain, filled in from reference TRBV5-6 and TRBJ1-4, reads DAGVTQSPTHLIKTRGQQVTLRCSPKSGHDTVSWYQQALGQGPQFIFQYYEEEERQRGNFPDRFSGHQFPNYSSELNVNALLLGDSALYLCASSWAMGGDEKLFFGSGTQLSVL.

The genes are TRBV11-3 and TRBJ1-1; no reliable D call. Looked up from germline, CDR1 is SGHNT and CDR2 is YENEEA. CDR3 length: 15 residues. V lost 2 bases and J 4 bases, leaving 14 bases between the germline ends. As DNA, the CDR3 is TGTGCCAGCAGCTTAACCTCCCTCCCCGGCACTGAAGCTTTCTTT. It encodes CASSLTSLPGTEAFF.

The chain is built from TRBV5-1 and TRBJ2-1, with D maybe TRBD1 (5 bases). Germline V gene sequence: CDR1 SGHRS, CDR2 YFSETQ. The CDR3 runs to 11 residues. V was cut by 9 bases and J by 8 bases, with 12 bases left in between. This chain's CDR3 is CAISMGHEQFF. CDR3 DNA sequence: TGCGCCATCTCAATGGGGCATGAGCAGTTCTTC.

This sequence joins TRBV19 and TRBJ1-1; no definite D call. The V and J ends lost 7 bases and 1 base respectively, with 10 bases between them. Per the germline V gene, CDR1 is LNHDA and CDR2 is SQIVND (reference sequence). This CDR3 comprises 13 residues. The CDR3 DNA sequence: TGTGCCAGTATCCTCGACCCGAACACTGAAGCTTTCTTT. Protein product: CASILDPNTEAFF. The full variable domain, its missing parts supplied by reference TRBV19 and TRBJ1-1, is DGGITQSPKYLFRKEGQNVTLSCEQNLNHDAMYWYRQDPGQGLRLIYYSQIVNDFQKGDIAEGYSVSREKKESFPLTVTSAQKNPTAFYLCASILDPNTEAFFGQGTRLTVV.

This clone was observed a single time. The chain is built from TRBV5-6 and TRBJ2-3; D is uncertain. The CDR3 runs 14 residues. The V end lost 3 bases, the J end lost 2 bases, and 10 bases lay between the germline ends. The V gene's germline CDR1 is SGHDT and CDR2 YYEEEE. CDR3 residues: CASSSTVLTDTQYF. CDR3 DNA sequence: TGTGCCAGCAGCTCTACAGTTCTCACAGATACGCAGTATTTT. Full variable domain (missing parts from reference TRBV5-6 and TRBJ2-3): DAGVTQSPTHLIKTRGQQVTLRCSPKSGHDTVSWYQQALGQGPQFIFQYYEEEERQRGNFPDRFSGHQFPNYSSELNVNALLLGDSALYLCASSSTVLTDTQYFGPGTRLTVL.

The chain combines TRBV24-1 with TRBJ2-1; 10 bases are a match to TRBD2. The germline V gene has CDR1 KGHDR and CDR2 SFDVKD. V gave up 0 bases and J gave up 8 bases; unmatched junction bases: 6. The CDR3 spans 16 residues. CDR3 amino acids: CATSDLSSGSSDEQFF. CDR3 in DNA: TGTGCCACCAGTGATTTGTCTAGCGGGAGTTCCGATGAGCAGTTCTTC.

The CDR3 loop reads CASSYLRDNYEQYF. CDR3 nucleotide sequence: TGTGCCAGCAGTTACTTGCGGGACAACTACGAGCAGTACTTC. The V call is TRBV6-2 or TRBV6-3, the J call TRBJ2-7; D could derive from TRBD1 or TRBD2 (6 bases each). The CDR3 loop spans 14 amino acids. Germline V gene data show CDR1 as MNHEY and CDR2 as SVGEGT. V was cut by 1 base and J by 3 bases, with 10 bases left in between.

This clone has only one observation. The rearrangement links TRBV5-1 to TRBJ2-2; 11 bases match TRBD1. The CDR3 has 17 amino acids. The germline V gene has CDR1 SGHRS and CDR2 YFSETQ. J was trimmed by 4 bases and V by 2 bases; bases with no gene match: 7. CDR3: CASSLYGQGAGTGELFF. CDR3 coding DNA: TGCGCCAGCAGCTTATATGGACAGGGGGCCGGCACCGGGGAGCTGTTTTTT.

This sequence joins TRBV3-1 (or the pseudogene TRBV3-2) and TRBJ2-1, with D perhaps TRBD2 (6 bases). Trimming cost V 4 bases and J 6 bases, with 16 bases left between them. The CDR3 is 15 residues long. Germline CDR1 LGHDT, CDR2 YNNKEL (reference sequence). DNA of the CDR3: TGTGCCAGCAGCCTGTCCGGGACTCCACTCAATGAGCAGTTCTTC. Translation gives CASSLSGTPLNEQFF.

The chain recombines TRBV5-1 with TRBJ2-7; perhaps D is TRBD1 or TRBD2 (6 bases each). Germline-derived CDR1 and CDR2 are SGHRS and YFSETQ. V lost 0 bases and J 4 bases, leaving 11 bases between the germline ends. There are 14 residues in the CDR3. CDR3 coding DNA: TGCGCCAGCAGCTTGGTGGGGGGCACATACGAGCAGTACTTC. Translating it yields CASSLVGGTYEQYF.

This rearrangement joins TRBV30 to TRBJ1-4; D is undetermined. In germline, CDR1 is GTSNPN, CDR2 SVGIG (reference sequence). Trimming removed 2 bases at V and 7 bases at J, with 14 bases between. The CDR3 length is 14 residues. The CDR3 here is CAWSKRLSGEKLFF. The CDR3 bases are TGTGCCTGGAGTAAACGCCTTTCCGGTGAAAAACTGTTTTTT.

The chain joins TRBV25-1 to TRBJ2-7; D is ambiguous. Deletions cut 2 bases from V and 6 bases from J, with 17 bases between. The CDR3 spans 15 residues. Germline V gene sequence: CDR1 MGHDK, CDR2 SYGVNS. For the CDR3, the DNA is TGTGCCAGCAGTGAACAGATTGGGCCTCCCAGCGAGCAGTACTTC. The encoded protein is CASSEQIGPPSEQYF.

The V call is TRBV14, the J call TRBJ2-1; TRBD2 agrees at 7 bases. The CDR3 contains 14 residues. CDR1 SGHDN and CDR2 FVKESK come from the germline V gene. Trimming cost V 3 bases and J 3 bases; bases outside gene matches: 2. This CDR3 is CASSHLAVYNEQFF. CDR3 in DNA: TGTGCCAGCAGCCACCTAGCGGTCTACAATGAGCAGTTCTTC. The full variable domain, with the rest looked up from reference TRBV14 and TRBJ2-1, is EAGVTQFPSHSVIEKGQTVTLRCDPISGHDNLYWYRRVMGKEIKFLLHFVKESKQDESGMPNNRFLAERTGGTYSTLKVQPAELEDSGVYFCASSHLAVYNEQFFGPGTRLTVL.

The rearrangement links TRBV18 to TRBJ2-7, with 8 bases that match TRBD1. CDR3 length: 15 amino acids. Germline CDR1 and CDR2: KGHSH and LQKENI. V lost 5 bases and J lost 2; bases outside the gene matches: 8. CDR3 protein: CASSSGQVVTYEQYF. The DNA of the CDR3 is TGTGCCAGCTCATCGGGACAGGTTGTGACCTACGAGCAGTACTTC.

The chain uses TRBV6-2 or TRBV6-3 and TRBJ1-1; 11 bases align to TRBD1. Germline V gives CDR1 MNHEY, CDR2 SVGEGT. CDR3 size: 16 residues. Trimming cost V 5 bases and J 4 bases; bases outside gene matches: 9. CDR3: CASSNRDRGWGTEAFF. In nucleotides, the CDR3 is TGTGCCAGCAGTAACCGGGACAGGGGGTGGGGCACTGAAGCTTTCTTT.

The chain uses TRBV25-1 and TRBJ2-7; no clear D gene. The CDR3 consists of 12 residues. Trimming removed 2 bases from V and 7 bases from J, with 9 bases in between. From germline, CDR1 is MGHDK and CDR2 SYGVNS. CDR3 bases: TGTGCCAGCAGTGAAGACCTCTATGAGCAGTACTTC. Translating gives CASSEDLYEQYF.